This T cell receptor (beta chain) is drawn from a study of blood T cell repertoires in COVID-19 (dated by TCRdb to 2018 to 2021). Describing the broader study: Collaborator samples came from the United States, Italy and Spain and covered acute and convalescent phases of COVID-19. A de-identified subject ID, COVID-19 status, age in years and sex were almost always included in the sample metadata. The repertoires were made available in a free public database intended to serve as a resource for research on the immune response to SARS-CoV-2. The material from the prospective study consisted of cDNA or gDNA derived from T cells, B-cell-depleted T cells, or PBMCs. HLA class I and class II types, where available, came from metadata supplied by the sample provider rather than from assay-based typing. The samples were drawn from two sources: the first 160 participants of the ongoing ImmuneRACE study, and fewer than 1,500 subjects contributed by 6 global collaborators. Deeply sampled blood TCRbeta repertoires from subjects exposed to, actively infected with, or recovered from COVID-19 were included in the dataset.

Results the study describes overall, beyond this receptor: The amount of clinical and demographic metadata varied by source and participant and was provided uncurated.

For this clone: Its target antigen remains unknown. Per-base qualities were not stored, and no clone one base away is much larger.

Participants in the prospective study were enrolled through a virtual design, were aged about 18 to 100 years, and lived in fewer than 30 United States geographic areas. In the prospective study, participants were assigned to cohorts based on the clinical history participants reported in a screening survey and a study questionnaire. ImmuneRACE Cohort 3 recovered participants were defined by two consecutive negative NP/OP PCR tests, healthcare professional clearance, or symptom resolution. In the prospective study, whole blood, serum and a nasopharyngeal or oropharyngeal swab were collected from each participant by mobile phlebotomists. Over an approximately 2-month period, participants in the prospective study had the option of providing additional blood draws and questionnaires. Before DNA extraction, blood samples from the prospective study were shipped at room temperature or frozen. The CDR3 sequence holds 15 residues, the cysteine and phenylalanine included. CDR3 DNA is the only sequence kept; it has 45 bases, read in frame from the first base. Germline trimming amounts to 4 bases on V and 2 bases on J, with 3 as the count of junction bases outside the gene matches. The germline V gene (reference sequence) gives CDR1 as LGHDT and CDR2 as YNNKEL.

TCRbeta CDR3 regions were amplified from genomic DNA by means of the immunoSEQ Assay, a bias-controlled multiplex PCR. The published analysis was carried out like this. Within the assay, amplification of reference gene primers was used to estimate how many nucleated cells each sample contained. To quantify the absolute abundance of each unique TCRbeta CDR3 rearrangement, sequence reads were collapsed and filtered. Productive Simpson clonality was computed per sample as the square root of Simpson's diversity index over productive rearrangements. What TCRdb holds here is the immuneACCESS table cut down to in-frame rearrangements. Part of the clones is not present; checked against another copy, under half of the missing clones reflect an unresolved V gene, and the others are unexplained. That table gives V, J and clone size, and the DNA gave D and trimming. For this sample the table gives under 350,000 clones, of which more than 90% were detected only once. The leading ten clones occupy 2% to 3% of the sample.

The sequenced sample consisted of PBMCs or T cells enriched from blood (not recorded which). The chain uses TRBV3-1 (or the pseudogene TRBV3-2) and TRBJ1-3; the junction holds 9 bases that match TRBD1. The TCR comes from a man in his sixties who had recovered from COVID-19. At the DNA level, the sequence is TGTGCCAGCAGCCCCGGGGACAGGGCTGGAAACACCATATATTTT. Translated, this is CASSPGDRAGNTIYF.